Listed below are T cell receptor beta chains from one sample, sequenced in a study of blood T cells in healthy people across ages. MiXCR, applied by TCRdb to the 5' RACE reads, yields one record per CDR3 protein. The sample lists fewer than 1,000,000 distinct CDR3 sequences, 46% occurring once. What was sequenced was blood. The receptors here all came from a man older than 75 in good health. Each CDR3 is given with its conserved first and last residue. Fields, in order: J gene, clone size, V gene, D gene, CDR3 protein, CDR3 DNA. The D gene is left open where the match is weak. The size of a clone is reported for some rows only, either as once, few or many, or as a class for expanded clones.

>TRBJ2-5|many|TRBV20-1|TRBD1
CSASRTGGVGTQYF
TGCAGTGCTTCCCGGACAGGTGGGGTAGGGACCCAGTACTTC
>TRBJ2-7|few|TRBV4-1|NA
CASSPVFSDYEQYF
TGCGCCAGCAGCCCCGTTTTCTCAGACTACGAGCAGTACTTC
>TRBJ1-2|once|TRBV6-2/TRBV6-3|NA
CASSYNRDDYGYTF
TGTGCCAGCAGTTACAACAGGGACGACTATGGCTACACCTTC
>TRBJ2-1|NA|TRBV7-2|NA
CAGTVRVHNEQFF
TGTGCCGGCACTGTCCGGGTCCACAATGAGCAGTTCTTC
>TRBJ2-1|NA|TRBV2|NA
CASSEAEVKNEQFF
TGTGCCAGCAGTGAAGCGGAGGTAAAAAATGAGCAGTTCTTC
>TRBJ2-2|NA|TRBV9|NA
CASKRSSNTGELFF
TGTGCCAGCAAGAGGTCCTCGAACACCGGGGAGCTGTTTTTT
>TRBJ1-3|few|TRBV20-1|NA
CSARGSNSGNTIYF
TGCAGTGCTAGGGGCAGTAACTCTGGAAACACCATATATTTT
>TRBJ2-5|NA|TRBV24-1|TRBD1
CATSDRDRLQETQYF
TGTGCCACCAGTGATCGGGACAGGCTTCAAGAGACCCAGTACTTC
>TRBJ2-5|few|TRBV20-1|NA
CSAVVSETQYF
TGCAGTGCAGTAGTGTCCGAGACCCAGTACTTC
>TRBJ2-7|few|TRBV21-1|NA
CASSKGPDKSYEQYF
TGTGCCAGCAGCAAAGGTCCAGACAAGTCCTACGAGCAGTACTTC
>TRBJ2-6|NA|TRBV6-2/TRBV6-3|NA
CASTLTAGANVLTF
TGTGCCAGCACCCTCACGGCTGGGGCCAACGTCCTGACTTTC
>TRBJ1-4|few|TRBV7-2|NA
CASTIYPGRMNEKLFF
TGTGCCAGCACCATTTACCCGGGACGGATGAATGAAAAACTGTTTTTT
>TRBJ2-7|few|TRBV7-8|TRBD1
CASSSGRQGTYEQYF
TGTGCCAGCAGCTCGGGAAGACAGGGAACCTACGAGCAGTACTTC
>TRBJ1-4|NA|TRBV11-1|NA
CASSLLRGSGEKLFF
TGTGCCAGCAGCCTCCTGAGGGGGAGCGGTGAAAAACTGTTTTTT
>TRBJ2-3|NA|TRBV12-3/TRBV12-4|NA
CASSSTWGNTQYF
TGTGCCAGCAGCTCTACGTGGGGAAATACGCAGTATTTT
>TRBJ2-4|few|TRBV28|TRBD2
CASSLGLAGSNIQYF
TGTGCCAGCAGTTTAGGCCTAGCGGGATCAAACATTCAGTACTTC
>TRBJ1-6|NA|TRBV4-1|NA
CASSQMGSTYNSPLHF
TGCGCCAGCAGCCAAATGGGGTCCACCTATAATTCACCCCTCCACTTT
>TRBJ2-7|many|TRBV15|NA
CATSRLFQDAQQYF
TGTGCCACCAGCAGATTATTTCAAGACGCCCAGCAGTACTTC
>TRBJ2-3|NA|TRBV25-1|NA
CASPYQASRYTDTQYF
TGTGCCAGCCCGTACCAGGCTAGCAGATACACAGATACGCAGTATTTT
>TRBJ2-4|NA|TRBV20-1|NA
CSASRPNKNIQYF
TGCAGTGCTAGTCGCCCCAACAAAAACATTCAGTACTTC
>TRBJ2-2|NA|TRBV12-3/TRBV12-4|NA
CASSTATNINAGELFF
TGTGCCAGCAGTACCGCCACGAATATAAACGCCGGGGAGCTGTTTTTT
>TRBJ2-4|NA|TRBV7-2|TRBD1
CASSLNGQGLDIQYF
TGTGCCAGCAGCTTAAACGGACAGGGTTTAGACATTCAGTACTTC
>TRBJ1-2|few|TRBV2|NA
CASIPRGNYGYTF
TGTGCCAGCATCCCCCGGGGAAACTATGGCTACACCTTC
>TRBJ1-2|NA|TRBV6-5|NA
CASSSLGQSYGYTF
TGTGCCAGCAGCTCCCTAGGACAGAGCTATGGCTACACCTTC
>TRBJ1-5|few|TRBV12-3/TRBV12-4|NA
CASSPGDHNSNQPQHF
TGTGCCAGCAGCCCGGGAGACCACAATAGCAATCAGCCCCAGCATTTT
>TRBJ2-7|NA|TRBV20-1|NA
CSASWTTYEQYF
TGCAGTGCTAGCTGGACAACCTACGAGCAGTACTTC
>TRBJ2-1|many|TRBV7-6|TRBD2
CASSTREGRDEQFF
TGTGCCAGCAGTACGCGGGAGGGCCGGGATGAGCAGTTCTTC
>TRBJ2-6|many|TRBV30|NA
CAWSPFGANVLTF
TGTGCCTGGAGTCCCTTTGGGGCCAACGTCCTGACTTTC
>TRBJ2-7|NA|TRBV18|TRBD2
CASSGERDNEQYF
TGTGCCAGCTCCGGGGAGCGGGATAATGAGCAGTACTTC
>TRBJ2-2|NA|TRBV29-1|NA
CSVEDLASNTGELFF
TGCAGCGTTGAAGATCTAGCGTCGAACACCGGGGAGCTGTTTTTT
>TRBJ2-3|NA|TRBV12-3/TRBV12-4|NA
CASRRRGASTDTQYF
TGTGCCAGCAGGCGGAGGGGGGCTAGCACAGATACGCAGTATTTT
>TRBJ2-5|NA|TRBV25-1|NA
CASGEYAGERQETQYF
TGTGCCAGCGGTGAATATGCGGGCGAGAGGCAAGAGACCCAGTACTTC
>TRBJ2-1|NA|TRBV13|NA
CASSLVGGHEQFF
TGTGCCAGCAGCTTAGTTGGGGGCCATGAGCAGTTCTTC
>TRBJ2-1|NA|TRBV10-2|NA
CAGSTDHVHEQFF
TGCGCCGGCAGCACGGACCATGTCCATGAGCAGTTCTTC
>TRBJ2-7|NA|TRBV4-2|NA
CASSPAPSYEQYF
TGTGCCAGCAGCCCAGCACCCTCCTACGAGCAGTACTTC
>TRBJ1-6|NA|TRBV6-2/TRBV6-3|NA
CASEGAILHF
TGTGCCAGCGAGGGAGCAATCCTCCACTTT
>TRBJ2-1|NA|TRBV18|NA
CASFTVSNEQFF
TGTGCCAGCTTCACCGTGAGCAATGAGCAGTTCTTC
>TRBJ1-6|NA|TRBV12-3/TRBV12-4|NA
CATNPGPNSPLHF
TGTGCCACTAACCCGGGGCCTAATTCACCCCTCCACTTT
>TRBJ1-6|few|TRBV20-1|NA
CSARGQSYNSPLHF
TGCAGTGCTAGAGGTCAATCCTATAATTCACCCCTCCACTTT